The rows below give T cell receptor beta chains drawn from one sample of a study of cytomegalovirus exposure and HLA in healthy donors. The assay was immunoSEQ multiplex PCR, and TCRdb's table has in-frame clones only and misses some. The sample gives roughly 100,000 clones, about 80% of which show up once; roughly 2.1% is in the top ten. What was sequenced was PBMCs. The receptor source for this set is a man aged 30 to 45 in good health and CMV-seronegative. Each CDR3 is given with its conserved first and last residue. D genes are given only for firm matches. The size field is filled for only some rows; it gives once, few, many or a size class.

d_gene	abundance	v_gene	j_gene	CDR3nt	CDR3aa
TRBD2	NA	TRBV29-1	TRBJ2-1	TGCAGCGTCTCCCGGGGGGGGCCCGGCAATGAGCAGTTCTTC	CSVSRGGPGNEQFF
TRBD2	few	TRBV7-3	TRBJ2-1	TGTGCCAGCAGCCCACGGACTAGCCAACGGGGGGAGCAGTTCTTC	CASSPRTSQRGEQFF
TRBD2	few	TRBV28	TRBJ2-7	TGTGCCAGCAGCCAACTTAGCGAGGGAGGGGCCTACGAGCAGTACTTC	CASSQLSEGGAYEQYF
TRBD2	once	TRBV6-1	TRBJ2-7	TGTGCCAGCCAGACTAGCGGAACCTACGAGCAGTACTTC	CASQTSGTYEQYF
TRBD1	NA	TRBV18	TRBJ2-1	TGTGCCAGCTCACCGGCTCCCACAGACAGGGGGCGGCTTGGTGAGCAGTTCTTC	CASSPAPTDRGRLGEQFF
TRBD2	NA	TRBV5-1	TRBJ2-7	TGCGCCAGCACGGAGGCTAGCGGGGGATACGGAGAGCAGTACTTC	CASTEASGGYGEQYF
NA	once	TRBV5-4	TRBJ2-7	TGTGCCAGCAGCTTGTCCTCCGAGCAGTACTTC	CASSLSSEQYF
TRBD1	NA	TRBV27	TRBJ1-1	TGTGCCAGCAGTTTTGGGACAGGGACTGAAGCTTTCTTT	CASSFGTGTEAFF
TRBD1	NA	TRBV6-1	TRBJ1-6	TGTGCCAGCAGTCAAGGCCCCCGGGGGACAGGATCCTATAATTCACCCCTCCACTTT	CASSQGPRGTGSYNSPLHF
NA	NA	TRBV30	TRBJ2-7	TGTGCCTGGAGTCTGGGAGGGGGACCCAGCTCCTACGAGCAGTACTTC	CAWSLGGGPSSYEQYF
TRBD2	NA	TRBV29-1	TRBJ2-5	TGCAGCGTTGACTTGCGTTCCGGGCAGGGACTACTACAAGAGACCCAGTACTTC	CSVDLRSGQGLLQETQYF
TRBD2	NA	TRBV20-1	TRBJ2-7	TGCAGTGCTAGACGGGGGGACGAGCAGTACTTC	CSARRGDEQYF
TRBD2	NA	TRBV19	TRBJ2-5	TGTGCCAGTAGTACGACTAGCGGGAGTGAGACCCAGTACTTC	CASSTTSGSETQYF
NA	NA	TRBV9	TRBJ2-7	TGTGCCAGCCACCTAACCATCTACGAGCAGTACTTC	CASHLTIYEQYF
NA	NA	TRBV5-5	TRBJ1-2	TGTGCCAGCAGCTTGCATCACGGTAGCGGTGGCTACACCTTC	CASSLHHGSGGYTF
TRBD1	NA	TRBV19	TRBJ1-6	TGTGCCAGTAGTTCCGGACAGGCGAATTCACCCCTCCACTTT	CASSSGQANSPLHF
TRBD2	NA	TRBV7-7	TRBJ2-5	TGTGCCAGCAGTCGAAGCGGGGGCGTCGGACTGGGGCAAGAGACCCAGTACTTC	CASSRSGGVGLGQETQYF
NA	NA	TRBV28	TRBJ2-1	TGTGCCAGCAGTCCGTACTCCTACAATGAGCAGTTCTTC	CASSPYSYNEQFF
NA	few	TRBV12-5	TRBJ1-1	TGTGCTAGTGCCAAGGAAGGGGGCACTGAAGCTTTCTTT	CASAKEGGTEAFF
NA	NA	TRBV28	TRBJ1-4	TGTGCCAGCAGTTCCCAGGGGGAAAAACTGTTTTTT	CASSSQGEKLFF
NA	NA	TRBV27	TRBJ1-5	TGTGCCAGTGGCAGGGGACTAGAGCAGCCCCAGCATTTT	CASGRGLEQPQHF
TRBD1	NA	TRBV5-1	TRBJ1-1	TGCGCCAGCAGTTTCACAGGGGGGAACACTGAAGCTTTCTTT	CASSFTGGNTEAFF
NA	NA	TRBV28	TRBJ2-3	TGTGCCAGCAGTTTTTGGTTTCGGGGGTCTAGCACAGATACGCAGTATTTT	CASSFWFRGSSTDTQYF
NA	NA	TRBV7-2	TRBJ2-1	TGTGCCAGCAGCTGGACTAGGGGGAACAATGAGCAGTTCTTC	CASSWTRGNNEQFF
NA	NA	TRBV7-2	TRBJ1-5	TGTGCCAGCAGCTTAGTCAGGGCCCCCAATCAGCCCCAGCATTTT	CASSLVRAPNQPQHF
TRBD1	NA	TRBV13	TRBJ1-1	TGTGCCAGCAGTAACTCCAGGGGGACTGCTTCTGAAGCTTTCTTT	CASSNSRGTASEAFF
TRBD1	NA	TRBV29-1	TRBJ2-7	TGCAGCGTTGCCCGGACAGGGAGAGGAGAGGAGCAGTACTTC	CSVARTGRGEEQYF
TRBD1	NA	TRBV29-1	TRBJ2-5	TGCAGCGTTGTATTGGACAGGGGTACCCAGTACTTC	CSVVLDRGTQYF
TRBD2	NA	TRBV9	TRBJ2-3	TGTGCCAGCAGTGTTAGCGGGGGGGAGGCAGATACGCAGTATTTT	CASSVSGGEADTQYF
NA	NA	TRBV5-1	TRBJ1-2	TGCGCCAGCAGCTTGGCCCCCCAGGGTCCCTATGGCTACACCTTC	CASSLAPQGPYGYTF
NA	NA	TRBV19	TRBJ1-2	TGTGCCAGTAGTACCCACAGGGCAAACTATGGCTACACCTTC	CASSTHRANYGYTF
TRBD2	NA	TRBV5-1	TRBJ2-7	TGCGCCAGCAGCCCCGCGTCTAGCGGCTCCTACGAGCAGTACTTC	CASSPASSGSYEQYF
NA	NA	TRBV7-8	TRBJ2-2	TGTGCCAGCCTAAGGGTCCAGGGCCTGAACACCGGGGAGCTGTTTTTT	CASLRVQGLNTGELFF
NA	once	TRBV4-3	TRBJ1-1	TGCGCCAGCAGCCAAGATCCGGGGAACACTGAAGCTTTCTTT	CASSQDPGNTEAFF
TRBD2	once	TRBV28	TRBJ2-3	TGTGCCAGCAGTTTATCAAGCGGGGGGGCCCCAGATACGCAGTATTTT	CASSLSSGGAPDTQYF
NA	NA	TRBV7-7	TRBJ2-7	TGTGCCAGCAGCCCAATAGGGGGTAACGAGCAGTACTTC	CASSPIGGNEQYF
NA	NA	TRBV18	TRBJ2-2	TGTGCCAGCTCACCATTTGGTGAGGCCGGGGAGCTGTTTTTT	CASSPFGEAGELFF
TRBD1	NA	TRBV30	TRBJ2-1	TGTGCCTGGATTGGGACAGGGTCCTACAATGAGCAGTTCTTC	CAWIGTGSYNEQFF
TRBD1	NA	TRBV5-1	TRBJ2-5	TGCGCCAGCAGCTCCCCACCGGGACAGGGGGCATGGGAAGAGACCCAGTACTTC	CASSSPPGQGAWEETQYF
TRBD1	NA	TRBV28	TRBJ1-2	TGTGCCAGCGGGGACAGGGAGAAGTATGGCTACACCTTC	CASGDREKYGYTF
NA	NA	TRBV5-6	TRBJ1-2	TGTGCCAGCAGCTTGGCGGGAGGGACCTATGGCTACACCTTC	CASSLAGGTYGYTF
NA	once	TRBV2	TRBJ1-2	TGTGCCAGTCTTCATCCGGGTTCCAACTATGGCTACACCTTC	CASLHPGSNYGYTF
NA	NA	TRBV15	TRBJ2-7	TGTGCCACCAGCAGAGTTGCCGCCTACGAGCAGTACTTC	CATSRVAAYEQYF
NA	NA	TRBV18	TRBJ1-1	TGTGCCAGCTCACTAATGGACGAGGGTGGAGCTTTCTTT	CASSLMDEGGAFF
TRBD2	NA	TRBV7-2	TRBJ2-7	TGTGCCAGCAGTCTCGGGACTAGCGGGTATAGGTACGAGCAGTACTTC	CASSLGTSGYRYEQYF
NA	NA	TRBV5-1	TRBJ1-6	TGCGCCAGCAGCTTGGCCGTCGCAGATAATTCACCCCTCCACTTT	CASSLAVADNSPLHF